These 14 T cell receptor beta chains were sequenced from one sample in a study of cytomegalovirus exposure and HLA in healthy donors. PCR was performed using 60 Vbeta and 13 Jbeta primers. Libraries were prepared by immunoSEQ multiplex PCR; TCRdb keeps only in-frame clonotypes and omits some of them. Of fewer than 150,000 clones listed, 55% to 80% are singletons. Sequencing was performed on PBMCs. These receptors were obtained from a human donor in good health.

The rearrangement links TRBV28 to TRBJ1-1; maybe TRBD1 (6 bases). The V gene's germline CDR1 is MDHEN and CDR2 SYDVKM. V was shortened by 1 base and J by 1 base, with 16 bases between the two germline ends. The CDR3 totals 17 residues. CDR3: CASSLYDRLPPNTEAFF. The CDR3 DNA reads TGTGCCAGCAGTTTATATGACAGGCTCCCTCCGAACACTGAAGCTTTCTTT.

V is TRBV9 and J is TRBJ1-4, with D perhaps TRBD1 (5 bases). This CDR3 is built from 15 residues. V lost 4 bases and J lost 7, with 17 bases in between. CDR1 is SGDLS, CDR2 YYNGEE, per germline. CDR3 residues: CASSLHLGGREKLFF. The DNA of the CDR3 is TGTGCCAGCAGCCTACATCTGGGGGGACGTGAAAAACTGTTTTTT.

V gene TRBV11-2 combines with J gene TRBJ2-7, with unresolved D. The ends were cut back, 5 bases at V and 4 bases at J, with 15 bases in the middle. CDR1 and CDR2 from the germline V gene are SGHAT and FQNNGV. This CDR3 is built from 14 residues. The chain's CDR3 is CASSPPVRVYEQYF. For the CDR3, the DNA is TGTGCCAGCAGCCCCCCCGTTCGGGTTTACGAGCAGTACTTC. Together with reference TRBV11-2 and TRBJ2-7, the CDR3 gives the full variable domain: EAGVAQSPRYKIIEKRQSVAFWCNPISGHATLYWYQQILGQGPKLLIQFQNNGVVDDSQLPKDRFSAERLKGVDSTLKIQPAKLEDSAVYLCASSPPVRVYEQYFGPGTRLTVT.

J is TRBJ1-2 and V is TRBV19, with D unclear. Deletions cut 0 bases from V and 0 bases from J, with 11 bases between. CDR1 is LNHDA and CDR2 is SQIVND in the germline V gene (reference sequence). This CDR3 spans 16 amino acids. CDR3 residues: CASSIEAAWTNYGYTF. As DNA, the CDR3 is TGTGCCAGTAGTATAGAGGCAGCGTGGACTAACTATGGCTACACCTTC.

J is TRBJ2-1 and V is TRBV5-6, with 12 bases fitting TRBD2. The J segment lost 9 bases and the V segment lost 0 bases, leaving 4 bases of the junction unmatched. Germline-derived CDR1 and CDR2 are SGHDT and YYEEEE. The CDR3 has 15 residues. This CDR3 is CASSLASGRASEQFF. In DNA, the CDR3 is TGTGCCAGCAGCTTGGCTAGCGGGAGGGCCAGTGAGCAGTTCTTC.

The J gene is TRBJ2-1, the V gene TRBV19, with a possible D match to TRBD1 (7 bases). Germline values: CDR1 LNHDA, CDR2 SQIVND (reference sequence). The CDR3 is 15 amino acids. Trimming left V 3 bases short and J 6 bases short, with 15 bases between. In DNA form, the CDR3 reads TGTGCCAGTAGTATTGGAGGGGGCCAGGTCAATGAGCAGTTCTTC. It yields the protein CASSIGGGQVNEQFF.

Concerning this clone: Germline and junction disagree at one end, which may indicate a read error. The CDR3 region is CASSLERNTEAFF. In DNA form, the CDR3 reads TGTGCCAGCAGCCTAGAGAGGAACACTGAAGCTTTCTTT. The J gene is TRBJ1-1, the V gene TRBV11-2; D gene uncertain. Germline V lookup: CDR1 SGHAT, CDR2 FQNNGV. CDR3 length: 13 residues.

The chain employs TRBV11-2 and TRBJ2-5, with a weak D call TRBD1 (5 bases). The CDR3 is made up of 15 amino acids. Trimming removed 1 base at V and 7 bases at J, with 16 bases between. Germline CDR1 SGHAT, CDR2 FQNNGV. This CDR3 is CASSLGISRGRTQYF. DNA for the CDR3: TGTGCCAGCAGCTTAGGAATTTCAAGGGGCCGGACCCAGTACTTC.

CDR3 residues: CASSLGTGAPQYF. Here the CDR3 DNA reads TGTGCCAGCAGTTTGGGGACAGGGGCTCCCCAGTACTTC. This chain joins TRBV27 and TRBJ2-5, with TRBD1 matching 10 bases. This CDR3 is built from 13 residues. Trimming removed 3 bases from V and 9 bases from J; junction bases left unmatched: 4. Looked up from germline, CDR1 is MNHEY and CDR2 is SMNVEV (reference sequence).

Comments on this clone: The sample carries other DNA sequences with the same CDR3. The chain combines TRBV13 with TRBJ2-7; TRBD1 aligns across 12 bases. Germline assignment: CDR1 PRHDT and CDR2 FYEKMQ (reference sequence). The CDR3 contains 15 residues. V dropped 6 bases and J dropped 4; count of bases not matched to a gene: 7. CDR3 amino acids: CASRFTGQGAYEQYF. The CDR3 DNA reads as TGTGCCAGCAGATTTACGGGACAGGGGGCATACGAGCAGTACTTC.

This rearrangement joins TRBV7-2 to TRBJ1-4; 8 bases align to TRBD1. The V segment lost 3 bases and the J segment 5 bases; nucleotides outside the gene matches: 2. Germline CDR1 and CDR2: SGHTA and FQGNSA. CDR3 length: 14 residues. DNA for the CDR3: TGTGCCAGCAGCTTCCAGGGGGCGAATGAAAAACTGTTTTTT. This codes for CASSFQGANEKLFF.

The chain carries TRBV7-6 and TRBJ2-2; D is unresolved. The ends were cut back, 3 bases at V and 0 bases at J, with 11 bases in the middle. Germline CDR1 is SGHVS and CDR2 is FNYEAQ. The CDR3 is made up of 16 amino acids. The CDR3 loop reads CASSFFNSPNTGELFF. The CDR3 region has the DNA TGTGCCAGCAGCTTCTTCAACAGCCCGAACACCGGGGAGCTGTTTTTT.

The J gene is TRBJ1-4, the V gene TRBV7-6; tentatively, D is TRBD1 (5 bases). This CDR3 spans 15 amino acids. Trimming took 3 bases from V and 6 from J, leaving 14 bases between them. Germline assignment: CDR1 SGHVS and CDR2 FNYEAQ. The CDR3 is CASSFSRGLYEKLFF. CDR3 bases: TGTGCCAGCAGCTTCTCACGGGGACTCTATGAAAAACTGTTTTTT.

The chain links TRBV15 to TRBJ1-1, with a tentative D call TRBD1 (6 bases). Germline CDR1 and CDR2: LNHNV and YYDKDF (reference sequence). CDR3 length: 14 residues. Trimming took off 4 bases at V and 1 base at J, with 10 bases between the two ends. The CDR3, as DNA: TGTGCCACCAGCAAAAAAGGGGGGAACACTGAAGCTTTCTTT. It is translated as CATSKKGGNTEAFF. Complete variable domain (other parts from reference TRBV15 and TRBJ1-1): DAMVIQNPRYQVTQFGKPVTLSCSQTLNHNVMYWYQQKSSQAPKLLFHYYDKDFNNEADTPDNFQSRRPNTSFCFLDIRSPGLGDTAMYLCATSKKGGNTEAFFGQGTRLTVV.